The 7 T cell receptor beta chains below all came from one sample that was sequenced in a study of post-analysis software for immune sequencing data. Findings of the study overall: There were roughly five TRBV segments more frequent in patients than controls, and TRBV5-6, TRBV5-1 and TRBV20-1 were among them.

The antigens these receptors bind are not known. Carried by the TCR beta cDNA libraries were unique molecular identifiers. MiXCR, run by TCRdb on the PCR reads, gives a single entry per CDR3 protein. This sample has approximately 730,000 distinct CDR3 sequences, with around 27% found just once. The sample taken for sequencing was blood. The receptors shown here come from a girl under 18 with multiple sclerosis.

The table lists this clonotype with many counts. The V call is TRBV28, the J call TRBJ2-7; TRBD1 is a possible D gene (5 bases). V was cut by 6 bases and J by 7 bases, with 13 bases left in between. The CDR3 has 12 residues. Germline lookup yields CDR1 MDHEN and CDR2 SYDVKM. CDR3 region: CASRSGRAEQYF. The CDR3 DNA reads TGTGCCAGCAGGTCCGGCAGGGCTGAGCAGTACTTC.

This clonotype has ten or more counts. The chain joins TRBV28 to TRBJ2-1; the match to TRBD2 covers 9 bases. The CDR3 is 16 amino acids. With V trimmed by 5 bases and J by 5 bases, 10 bases remained unmatched. Germline-derived CDR1 and CDR2 are MDHEN and SYDVKM. This CDR3 reads CASSGPPSGIDNEQFF. The CDR3 region has the DNA TGTGCCAGCAGTGGCCCCCCTAGCGGGATAGACAATGAGCAGTTCTTC.

This clonotype was seen a handful of times. V is TRBV7-2 and J is TRBJ2-7; D is unresolved. Trimming left V 4 bases short and J 6 bases short, with 10 bases between. The germline gives CDR1 SGHTA, CDR2 FQGNSA. The CDR3 runs to 12 residues. The CDR3 sequence is CASSSPPREQYF. DNA of the CDR3: TGTGCCAGCAGCTCGCCCCCTCGCGAGCAGTACTTC.

In this sample, this clonotype turned up a few times. The chain employs TRBV5-1 and TRBJ2-5; no clear D gene. V dropped 6 bases and J dropped 2 bases, with 11 bases sitting between them. CDR3 length: 13 residues. Germline V lookup: CDR1 SGHRS, CDR2 YFSETQ. The DNA of the CDR3 is TGCGCCAGCACAGTGTGGGAACAAGAGACCCAGTACTTC. Protein: CASTVWEQETQYF.

This chain uses TRBV7-2 with TRBJ2-3; 11 bases line up with TRBD2. This CDR3 is built from 18 residues. The J segment lost 1 base and the V segment lost 5 bases, leaving 11 bases of the junction unmatched. Germline-derived CDR1 and CDR2 are SGHTA and FQGNSA. DNA for the CDR3: TGTGCCAGCAGCCGCTACCTAGCGGGAGGAGCTGGCACAGATACGCAGTATTTT. Translation gives CASSRYLAGGAGTDTQYF.

V gene TRBV28 combines with J gene TRBJ2-5, with D possibly being TRBD1 (6 bases). V was pared by 4 bases and J by 1 base, with 13 bases between. CDR1 and CDR2 (germline): MDHEN, SYDVKM. This CDR3 has 15 amino acids. The CDR3 nucleotides read TGTGCCAGCAGTTCAGTCCAGGGGTCCCAAGAGACCCAGTACTTC. It specifies CASSSVQGSQETQYF.

There are a few counts of this clonotype. The V gene is TRBV7-8, the J gene TRBJ1-1; a weak D match, TRBD1 (5 bases). CDR1 SGHVS and CDR2 FQNEAQ come from the germline V gene. V was pared by 5 bases and J by 5 bases, with 12 bases between. There are 13 residues in the CDR3. The CDR3 DNA reads as TGTGCCAGCAGCCCGAGGGGTGTTACTGAAGCTTTCTTT. Translated, it gives CASSPRGVTEAFF.